Each of the 24 T cell receptor beta chains below was sequenced from the same sample in a study of cytomegalovirus exposure and HLA in healthy donors. In the PCR, 60 Vbeta and 13 Jbeta primers were used. Only in-frame clones appear in the TCRdb table, and some are missing; sequencing was by immunoSEQ multiplex PCR. The sample carries about 160,000 clones, around 76% recorded once. Sequencing input: PBMCs. The source is a female donor in good health and CMV-seronegative.

A remark on this clone: One end of the junction varies from germline; a read error may be responsible. The rearrangement links TRBV7-2 to TRBJ2-3; 13 nucleotides line up with TRBD2. The CDR3 has 16 residues. CDR1 and CDR2 (germline): SGHTA, FQGNSA. The CDR3 protein is CASSPRTSGSKDTQYF. CDR3 coding DNA: TGTGCCAGCAGCCCTAGGACTAGCGGGAGCAAAGATACGCAGTATTTT.

The chain has TRBV7-9 and TRBJ2-7; the D gene is possibly TRBD2 (6 bases). Trimming removed 5 bases from V and 1 base from J, with 15 bases in between. Germline-derived CDR1 and CDR2 are SEHNR and FQNEAQ (reference sequence). This CDR3 spans 15 amino acids. The CDR3 protein is CASSRGTVYSYEQYF. The CDR3 DNA reads TGTGCCAGCAGCCGCGGGACTGTCTATTCCTACGAGCAGTACTTC.

The rearrangement uses TRBV6-6 and TRBJ1-2; 8 nucleotides match TRBD1. CDR1 is MNHNY, CDR2 SVGAGI, per germline (reference sequence). V lost 5 bases to trimming and J lost 4 bases; unmatched junction nucleotides: 6. The CDR3 extends over 14 amino acids. DNA of the CDR3: TGTGCCAGCAGTATCGGACAGGGAGGCTATGGCTACACCTTC. Protein product: CASSIGQGGYGYTF.

This clone was observed a single time. V is TRBV5-4 and J is TRBJ2-7; D may be TRBD1 (5 bases). The CDR3 is 14 amino acids. Germline CDR1 is SGHNT and CDR2 is YYREEE (reference sequence). The ends were cut back, 4 bases at V and 7 bases at J, with 18 bases in the middle. The CDR3 region has the DNA TGTGCCAGCAGCCAGGGCGGCCCCGTTCGGGAGCAGTACTTC. Translating gives CASSQGGPVREQYF.

The chain combines TRBV5-1 with TRBJ1-4; D is uncertain. This CDR3 has 15 residues. Germline values: CDR1 SGHRS, CDR2 YFSETQ. Trimming removed 3 bases at V and 0 bases at J, with 9 bases between. The CDR3 is CASSSISATNEKLFF. The CDR3 nucleotides are TGCGCCAGCAGCTCGATATCAGCAACTAATGAAAAACTGTTTTTT.

V and J are TRBV6-1 and TRBJ1-1; 7 nucleotides match TRBD1. The CDR3 has 13 residues. The V gene's germline CDR1 is MNHNS and CDR2 SASEGT. V lost 8 bases, J lost 3 bases, and 6 bases stayed unmatched. Here the CDR3 DNA reads TGTGCCAGCGGCCGGGACAGCTACACTGAAGCTTTCTTT. Translation gives CASGRDSYTEAFF.

V and J are TRBV7-2 and TRBJ1-2, with 7 bases lining up with TRBD1. The CDR3 runs 14 residues. After removal of 6 bases from V and 3 bases from J, the junction contained 7 bases not matched to a gene. The V gene's germline CDR1 is SGHTA and CDR2 FQGNSA. This chain's CDR3 is CASSRTGTDYGYTF. The CDR3 bases are TGTGCCAGCAGTCGGACGGGGACAGACTATGGCTACACCTTC.

This clone occurred a few times. This sequence joins TRBV6-1 and TRBJ1-4; no clear D gene. Germline V gene sequence: CDR1 MNHNS, CDR2 SASEGT. There are 13 residues in the CDR3. V lost 5 bases, J lost 6 bases, and 10 bases lay in between. The CDR3 spells CASSKREDEKLFF. The CDR3 DNA sequence: TGTGCCAGCAGTAAGCGGGAAGATGAAAAACTGTTTTTT.

This clone was observed once. This chain uses TRBV30 with TRBJ1-2; 8 bases line up with TRBD1. In germline, CDR1 is GTSNPN, CDR2 SVGIG (reference sequence). The V segment lost 8 bases and the J segment 4 bases; nucleotides outside the gene matches: 6. CDR3 length: 12 residues. The CDR3 nucleotides read TGTGCCGTGACAGGGGCTGGCTATGGCTACACCTTC. Amino acid sequence: CAVTGAGYGYTF.

The genes are TRBV7-3 and TRBJ1-4; 10 bases fit TRBD1. This CDR3 has 17 amino acids. The germline gives CDR1 SGHTA, CDR2 FQGTGA. V shed 5 bases and J 0 bases; nucleotides not matched to a gene: 6. The CDR3 DNA reads as TGTGCCAGCAGCCCAACCGGGACAGGGGCAACTAATGAAAAACTGTTTTTT. Its protein product is CASSPTGTGATNEKLFF. Filled out from reference TRBV7-3 and TRBJ1-4, the complete variable domain reads GAGVSQTPSNKVTEKGKYVELRCDPISGHTALYWYRQSLGQGPEFLIYFQGTGAADDSGLPNDRFFAVRPEGSVSTLKIQRTERGDSAVYLCASSPTGTGATNEKLFFGSGTQLSVL.

This chain joins TRBV9 and TRBJ2-3; D might be TRBD2 (6 bases). V dropped 0 bases and J dropped 4 bases, with 6 bases sitting between them. The CDR3 extends over 13 amino acids. Germline V gene data show CDR1 as SGDLS and CDR2 as YYNGEE. CDR3 in amino acids: CASSVAGADTQYF. The CDR3 DNA reads as TGTGCCAGCAGCGTAGCGGGGGCAGATACGCAGTATTTT.

V is TRBV7-3 and J is TRBJ2-7; D possibly corresponds to TRBD2 (5 bases). CDR1 and CDR2 from the germline V gene are SGHTA and FQGTGA. Trimming shortened V by 1 base and J by 0 bases, and 10 bases separated the two germline ends. CDR3 length: 15 amino acids. CDR3 protein: CASSLMSGSSYEQYF. The CDR3 bases are TGTGCCAGCAGCTTAATGAGCGGAAGCTCCTACGAGCAGTACTTC.

The rearrangement uses TRBV9 and TRBJ1-6; no clear D gene. Trimming left V 0 bases short and J 0 bases short, with 10 bases between. The CDR3 extends over 17 amino acids. In germline, CDR1 is SGDLS, CDR2 YYNGEE. The CDR3 here is CASSVDSGGSYNSPLHF. The CDR3 DNA reads TGTGCCAGCAGCGTAGACTCTGGCGGCTCCTATAATTCACCCCTCCACTTT.

CDR3 loop: CASSVTGEVGTQYF. The CDR3 region has the DNA TGTGCCAGCAGTGTGACAGGGGAGGTTGGGACCCAGTACTTC. The chain links TRBV2 to TRBJ2-5; 8 nucleotides align to TRBD1. V lost 4 bases to trimming and J lost 7 bases; unmatched junction nucleotides: 8. This CDR3 comprises 14 residues. Germline V lookup: CDR1 SNHLY, CDR2 FYNNEI. Full variable domain (remainder filled in from reference TRBV2 and TRBJ2-5): EPEVTQTPSHQVTQMGQEVILRCVPISNHLYFYWYRQILGQKVEFLVSFYNNEISEKSEIFDDQFSVERPDGSNFTLKIRSTKLEDSAMYFCASSVTGEVGTQYFGPGTRLLVL.

The CDR3 loop reads CATADGQGKGSNTEAFF. The CDR3 nucleotides read TGTGCCACGGCCGATGGACAGGGCAAGGGGTCGAACACTGAAGCTTTCTTT. V is TRBV15 and J is TRBJ1-1; 8 nucleotides line up with TRBD1. This CDR3 spans 17 amino acids. Per germline, CDR1 LNHNV and CDR2 YYDKDF (reference sequence). Losses at the gene ends were 9 bases for V and 1 base for J; bases not matched to a gene: 16.

The chain couples TRBV4-1 to TRBJ2-1, with 8 bases lining up with TRBD2. The germline gives CDR1 MGHRA, CDR2 YSYEKL. CDR3 length: 13 residues. V lost 4 bases, J lost 6 bases, and 2 bases stayed unmatched. This CDR3 is CASSLREGNEQFF. The CDR3 bases are TGCGCCAGCAGCCTCCGGGAGGGCAATGAGCAGTTCTTC.

The V gene is TRBV11-2, the J gene TRBJ1-3, with no clear D. Germline-derived CDR1 and CDR2 are SGHAT and FQNNGV. V was trimmed by 5 bases and J by 0 bases, leaving 8 bases between them. The CDR3 has 14 residues. The CDR3 coding sequence is TGTGCCAGCAGCAGTCCCAGCTCTGGAAACACCATATATTTT. Amino acids: CASSSPSSGNTIYF.

The gene calls are TRBV29-1 and TRBJ2-1, with D perhaps matching TRBD1 (6 bases). Trimming removed 5 bases at V and 0 bases at J, with 11 bases between. The CDR3 has 14 residues. Germline CDR1 reads SQVTM; CDR2 reads ANQGSEA. CDR3 region: CSVLDRDSYNEQFF. In nucleotides, the CDR3 is TGCAGCGTTTTGGACAGAGACTCCTACAATGAGCAGTTCTTC.

The chain recombines TRBV19 with TRBJ1-5; the match to TRBD1 covers 11 bases. The germline V gene encodes CDR1 LNHDA and CDR2 SQIVND (reference sequence). Germline trimming cut 5 bases from V and 6 bases from J; bases unmatched to any gene: 6. There are 15 residues in the CDR3. In nucleotides, the CDR3 is TGTGCCAGTAGTTCGGACAGGGGGCGCGGTCAGCCCCAGCATTTT. Translating gives CASSSDRGRGQPQHF.

The J gene is TRBJ2-7, the V gene TRBV2; the match to TRBD1 covers 8 bases. Germline values: CDR1 SNHLY, CDR2 FYNNEI. Trimming at V came to 3 bases and at J to 7 bases, leaving 11 bases not matched to a gene. This CDR3 comprises 15 residues. This CDR3 is CASSDLGRGQEEQYF. The CDR3 region has the DNA TGTGCCAGCAGTGACCTGGGCAGGGGGCAGGAAGAGCAGTACTTC.

The CDR3 nucleotides read TGTGCCAGCGGGACAGTGAACACTGAAGCTTTCTTT. Translating it yields CASGTVNTEAFF. The rearrangement links TRBV18 to TRBJ1-1; 7 bases agree with TRBD1. The CDR3 spans 12 residues. Trimming took 8 bases from V and 0 from J; bases not matched to a gene: 0. Germline V lookup: CDR1 KGHSH, CDR2 LQKENI.

CDR3 nucleotides: TGTGCCAGTAGTATCGGTTGGGGGGACAATCAGCCCCAGCATTTT. Translated: CASSIGWGDNQPQHF. The chain couples TRBV19 to TRBJ1-5; maybe TRBD1 (5 bases). V was trimmed by 3 bases and J by 3 bases, leaving 12 bases between them. CDR1 LNHDA and CDR2 SQIVND come from the germline V gene (reference sequence). CDR3 length equals 15 residues.

This rearrangement joins TRBV7-3 to TRBJ2-7; a possible D gene is TRBD2 (5 bases). With 5 bases removed from V and 1 base from J, the gap between germline ends came to 12 bases. The CDR3 extends over 14 amino acids. In germline, CDR1 is SGHTA, CDR2 FQGTGA. The CDR3 reads CASSRGPGSYEQYF. The CDR3 DNA reads TGTGCCAGCAGCCGGGGTCCAGGTTCCTACGAGCAGTACTTC.

A single count supports this clone. V and J are TRBV30 and TRBJ1-2; 8 nucleotides align to TRBD1. The V gene end was trimmed by 3 bases and the J gene end by 4 bases; junction bases not matched to a gene: 4. Germline loops: CDR1 GTSNPN, CDR2 SVGIG (reference sequence). The CDR3 runs to 13 residues. CDR3 sequence: CAWRGDRIYGYTF. The CDR3 DNA reads as TGTGCCTGGAGGGGGGACAGGATCTATGGCTACACCTTC. Combining the CDR3 with reference TRBV30 and TRBJ1-2 gives the whole variable domain SQTIHQWPATLVQPVGSPLSLECTVEGTSNPNLYWYRQAAGRGLQLLFYSVGIGQISSEVPQNLSASRPQDRQFILSSKKLLLSDSGFYLCAWRGDRIYGYTFGSGTRLTVV.